This TCR beta chain was profiled in a study of identical twins. MiXCR, run by TCRdb on the 5' RACE reads, gives a single entry per CDR3 protein. The repertoire holds about 530,000 distinct CDR3 sequences, with 20% to 25% as singletons. This clonotype has more than one count but fewer than ten. CDR1 is DFQATT, CDR2 SNEGSKA, per germline (reference sequence). The CDR3 is made up of 14 amino acids. Trimming stripped 5 bases from V and 0 bases from J, with 12 bases between. This sample was also put to use in a study of yellow fever vaccine responses in identical twins.

This sequence originates from a woman in her late teens or twenties in good health. V usage is TRBV20-1 and J usage is TRBJ2-3; D is possibly TRBD1 or TRBD2 (5 bases each). Source material: CD4+ T cells sorted from blood. The CDR3 protein is CSASRGPSTDTQYF. CDR3 DNA: TGCAGTGCTTCCCGGGGCCCTAGCACAGATACGCAGTATTTT.